This TCR beta chain stems from a study of shared clonotypes between healthy human individuals. Findings and limits, study-wide: For sorted subsets, rarefaction showed incomplete sequencing despite large depth.

The germline gives CDR1 MDHEN, CDR2 SYDVKM. The V and J ends lost 6 bases and 4 bases, in that order; junction bases with no gene match: 11. The CDR3 is made up of 16 amino acids. The repertoire was sequenced with immunoSEQ multiplex PCR; TCRdb's copy has only in-frame clones and lacks some. Found here are nearly 600,000 clones, nearly 97% of them singletons; the top ten hold 0.1% to 0.11%. CD45RO-negative, CCR7-positively selected cells formed the naive CD8 fraction, excluding terminally differentiated effector memory CD45RA+ cells. On this clone itself: Its specificity is unknown.

Source material: naive CD8+ T cells sorted from blood. This chain uses TRBV28 with TRBJ2-2, with 7 bases fitting TRBD2. This receptor was identified in a woman aged 25 to 39 in good health. As DNA, the CDR3 is TGTGCCAGCAGCCCACTGGAGCGGGAACTCACCGGGGAGCTGTTTTTT. Protein: CASSPLERELTGELFF.